This TCR beta chain was captured by sequencing in a study of T cells in Graves' hyperthyroidism and ophthalmopathy. V was trimmed by 4 bases and J by 1 base, leaving 10 bases between them. Germline V gene lookup returns CDR1 MGHRA and CDR2 YSYEKL. CDR3 length: 14 residues. Amplification yielded TCR beta CDR3 regions, with RNA transcripts as the source. An initial round of RT-PCR targeting the TCR CDR3 relied on the HTBI primer set. TCRdb fed the multiplex PCR reads into MiXCR, producing one record per CDR3 protein. The data show about 570,000 distinct CDR3 sequences, around 45% seen once. This TCR was recovered from an adult woman with Graves' disease, either hyperthyroidism or ophthalmopathy (not recorded which). Material: peripheral blood or thyroid tissue (not recorded which). V is TRBV4-1 and J is TRBJ1-1; D remains ambiguous. The CDR3 coding sequence is TGCGCCAGCAGCCGGACCAAGGGGAACACTGAAGCTTTCTTT. Its protein product is CASSRTKGNTEAFF.